This TCR beta chain comes out of a study of T cells after posttransplantation cyclophosphamide. Overall study results and limits: Later blood repertoires were often dominated by clones from the donor CD8+ memory compartment. Recipient CMV seropositivity and CMV reactivation strongly tracked TRB clonality. Skin or GI-infiltrating T cells shared few TRB sequences with blood.

As to this clone: Its antigen is not identified.

A marrow graft followed busulfan-fludarabine conditioning, with cyclophosphamide on days +3 and +4. Germline CDR1 and CDR2: SGHRS and YFSETQ. The CDR3 sequence is 18 residues long. V was shortened by 1 base and J by 0 bases, with 14 bases between the two germline ends. Only in-frame clones appear in the TCRdb table, and some are missing; sequencing was by immunoSEQ multiplex PCR. Of approximately 10,000 clones in the sample, under 95% were seen once. The material was PBMCs, obtained after allogeneic stem cell transplant with posttransplant cyclophosphamide. The J gene is TRBJ1-6, the V gene TRBV5-1, with no clear D. The receptor was derived from a female patient in her 30s who received an allogeneic stem cell transplant from an unrelated donor, was CMV-positive, and had no GVHD. Some T cells may trace back to the graft donor. In nucleotides, the CDR3 is TGCGCCAGCAGCTTGTTGCATTCAAAGAGCTCCTATAATTCACCCCTCCACTTT. This codes for CASSLLHSKSSYNSPLHF.